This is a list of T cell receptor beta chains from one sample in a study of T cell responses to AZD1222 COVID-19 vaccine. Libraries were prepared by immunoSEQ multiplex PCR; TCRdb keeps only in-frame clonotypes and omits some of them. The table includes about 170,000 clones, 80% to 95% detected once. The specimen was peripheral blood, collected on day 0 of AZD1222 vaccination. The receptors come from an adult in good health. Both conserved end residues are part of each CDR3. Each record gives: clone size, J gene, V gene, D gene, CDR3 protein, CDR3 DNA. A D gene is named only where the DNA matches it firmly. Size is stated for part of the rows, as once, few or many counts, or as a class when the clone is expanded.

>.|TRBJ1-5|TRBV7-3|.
CASSSAQAGDQPQHF
TGTGCCAGCAGCTCGGCACAGGCTGGCGATCAGCCCCAGCATTTT
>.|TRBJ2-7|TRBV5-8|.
CASSLGGGNYEQYF
TGTGCCAGCAGCCTCGGAGGGGGTAACTACGAGCAGTACTTC
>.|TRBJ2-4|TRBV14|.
CASSPESPFMDIQYF
TGTGCCAGCAGCCCCGAAAGTCCCTTTATGGACATTCAGTACTTC
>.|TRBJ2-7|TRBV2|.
CASGDIGPEQYF
TGTGCCAGCGGGGATATTGGACCCGAGCAGTACTTC
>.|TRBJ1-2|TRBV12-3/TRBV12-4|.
CASTAGPRYGYTF
TGTGCCAGCACCGCAGGGCCGCGCTATGGCTACACCTTC
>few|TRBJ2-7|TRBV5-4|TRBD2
CASSTGLAGDKQYF
TGTGCCAGCAGCACGGGACTAGCGGGAGATAAGCAGTACTTC
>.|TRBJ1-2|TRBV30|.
CAWSGGEGSYGYTF
TGTGCCTGGAGTGGCGGAGAGGGTTCCTATGGCTACACCTTC
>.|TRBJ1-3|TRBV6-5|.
CASTGGNTIYF
TGTGCCAGCACCGGTGGAAACACCATATATTTT
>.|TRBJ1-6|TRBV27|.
CASSSPFLGRGSPLHF
TGTGCCAGCAGCTCTCCCTTTCTGGGCCGCGGTTCACCCCTCCACTTT
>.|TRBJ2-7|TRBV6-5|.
CASTKSNPSYEQYF
TGTGCCAGCACGAAGTCCAACCCTTCATACGAGCAGTACTTC
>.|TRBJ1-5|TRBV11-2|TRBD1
CASSLLTGAGEPQHF
TGTGCCAGCAGCTTACTGACAGGGGCCGGGGAGCCCCAGCATTTT
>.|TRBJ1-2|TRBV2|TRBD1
CASRGPTGSNYGYTF
TGTGCCAGCAGGGGGCCGACAGGGTCCAACTATGGCTACACCTTC
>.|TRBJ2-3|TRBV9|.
CASSVDLGADTQYF
TGTGCCAGCAGCGTAGATCTAGGGGCAGATACGCAGTATTTT
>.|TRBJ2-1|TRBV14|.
CASSRTPSNEQFF
TGTGCCAGCAGCCGGACCCCCTCGAATGAGCAGTTCTTC
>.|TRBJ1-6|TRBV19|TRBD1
CASSMAPGQGASPLHF
TGTGCCAGTAGTATGGCACCGGGACAGGGTGCTTCACCCCTCCACTTT
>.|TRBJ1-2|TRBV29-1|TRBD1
CSVGTGDYGYTF
TGCAGCGTAGGGACAGGGGACTATGGCTACACCTTC
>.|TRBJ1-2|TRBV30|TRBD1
CAWSHRDRVPRGYTF
TGTGCCTGGAGTCACCGGGACAGGGTCCCCCGGGGCTACACCTTC
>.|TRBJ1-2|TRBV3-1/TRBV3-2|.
CASSRVAEHNYGYTF
TGTGCCAGCAGTCGAGTCGCGGAACACAACTATGGCTACACCTTC
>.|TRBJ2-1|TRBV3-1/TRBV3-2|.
CASSQDSSYNEQFF
TGTGCCAGCAGCCAAGATAGCTCCTACAATGAGCAGTTCTTC
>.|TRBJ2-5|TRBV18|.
CASSPPSQVETQYF
TGTGCCAGCTCACCACCGAGTCAGGTAGAGACCCAGTACTTC
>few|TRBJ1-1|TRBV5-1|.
CASSGGTDTEAFF
TGCGCCAGCAGCGGGGGGACGGACACTGAAGCTTTCTTT
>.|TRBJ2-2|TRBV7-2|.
CASSLSLALGGELFF
TGTGCCAGCAGCTTATCACTAGCCCTCGGCGGGGAGCTGTTTTTT
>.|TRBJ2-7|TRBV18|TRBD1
CASSGTGNEQYF
TGTGCCAGCTCAGGGACAGGTAACGAGCAGTACTTC
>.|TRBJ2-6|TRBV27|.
CASSFHGANVLTF
TGTGCCAGCAGTTTCCATGGGGCCAACGTCCTGACTTTC
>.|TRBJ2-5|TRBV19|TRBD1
CASSRTGQETQYF
TGTGCCAGTAGTAGGACAGGACAAGAGACCCAGTACTTC
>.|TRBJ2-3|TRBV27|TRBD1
CASTLQGHPHYTQYF
TGTGCCAGCACCCTACAGGGGCACCCCCACTATACGCAGTATTTT
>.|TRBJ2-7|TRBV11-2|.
CASSLRTGEPRYEQYF
TGTGCCAGCAGCTTGAGAACAGGAGAGCCCCGCTACGAGCAGTACTTC
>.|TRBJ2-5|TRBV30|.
CAWGRETQYF
TGTGCCTGGGGCAGGGAGACCCAGTACTTC
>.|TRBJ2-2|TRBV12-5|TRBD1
CASGLALIQGANTGELFF
TGTGCTAGTGGTTTGGCCCTTATACAGGGGGCGAACACCGGGGAGCTGTTTTTT
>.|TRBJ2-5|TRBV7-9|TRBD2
CASSLRRSGRAQETQYF
TGTGCCAGCAGCTTGCGAAGAAGCGGGAGGGCCCAAGAGACCCAGTACTTC
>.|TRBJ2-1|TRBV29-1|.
CSVPEQGWNEQFF
TGCAGCGTCCCCGAACAGGGCTGGAATGAGCAGTTCTTC
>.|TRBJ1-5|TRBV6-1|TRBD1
CASSGQGNIAGNQPQHF
TGTGCCAGCAGTGGACAGGGAAACATAGCGGGCAATCAGCCCCAGCATTTT
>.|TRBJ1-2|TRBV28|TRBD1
CASTPGVGGEDYGYTF
TGTGCCAGCACCCCCGGGGTAGGGGGCGAAGACTATGGCTACACCTTC
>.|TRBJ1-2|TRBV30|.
CAWSLNLGVGYTF
TGTGCCTGGAGTCTCAACTTGGGGGTTGGCTACACCTTC
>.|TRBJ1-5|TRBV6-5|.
CASSYSPDQPQHF
TGTGCCAGCAGTTATTCCCCGGATCAGCCCCAGCATTTT
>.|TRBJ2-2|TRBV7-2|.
CASSLIGGASTGELFF
TGTGCCAGCAGCTTAATAGGGGGGGCCAGCACCGGGGAGCTGTTTTTT
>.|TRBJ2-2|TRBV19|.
CASSINSGNTGELFF
TGTGCCAGTAGTATCAATAGCGGAAACACCGGGGAGCTGTTTTTT
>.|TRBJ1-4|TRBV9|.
CASSPGGRSTNEKLFF
TGTGCCAGCAGCCCCGGCGGAAGATCAACTAATGAAAAACTGTTTTTT
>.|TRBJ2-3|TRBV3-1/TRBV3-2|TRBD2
CASSRTSGGEVDTQYF
TGTGCCAGCAGCCGGACTAGCGGGGGGGAGGTAGATACGCAGTATTTT
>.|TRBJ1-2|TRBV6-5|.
CASSYSVPTVNYGYTF
TGTGCCAGCAGTTACTCCGTTCCCACAGTGAACTATGGCTACACCTTC
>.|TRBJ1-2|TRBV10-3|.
CAISEPGSGYGYTF
TGTGCCATCAGTGAGCCAGGGTCGGGTTATGGCTACACCTTC
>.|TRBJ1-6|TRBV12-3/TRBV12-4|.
CASSLTGNSPLHF
TGTGCCAGCAGTTTGACGGGTAATTCACCCCTCCACTTT
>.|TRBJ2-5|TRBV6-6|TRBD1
CASSYNPGQSRETQYF
TGTGCCAGCAGTTATAACCCGGGACAGAGCCGGGAGACCCAGTACTTC
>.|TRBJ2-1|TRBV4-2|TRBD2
CASSQPTSGPYNEQFF
TGTGCCAGCAGCCAGCCAACTAGCGGACCCTACAATGAGCAGTTCTTC
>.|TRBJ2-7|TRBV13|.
CASSPTRGPDPTEQYF
TGTGCCAGCAGTCCCACCCGGGGCCCTGATCCAACGGAGCAGTACTTC
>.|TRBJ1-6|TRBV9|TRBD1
CASRDPQGNLGSPLHF
TGTGCCAGCAGAGACCCACAGGGGAATCTAGGGTCACCCCTCCACTTT
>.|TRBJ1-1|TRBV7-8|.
CASILTGGTEAFF
TGTGCCAGCATCCTAACGGGGGGGACTGAAGCTTTCTTT
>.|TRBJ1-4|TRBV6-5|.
CASTSGVGEKLFF
TGTGCCAGCACTTCTGGGGTGGGGGAAAAACTGTTTTTT
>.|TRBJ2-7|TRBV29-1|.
CSVVGLERSYEQYF
TGCAGCGTTGTAGGGTTGGAACGCTCCTACGAGCAGTACTTC
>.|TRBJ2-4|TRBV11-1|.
CASSPRTGNIQYF
TGTGCCAGCAGCCCCCGGACTGGAAACATTCAGTACTTC
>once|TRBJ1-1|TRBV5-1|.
CASSLALPGDTEAFF
TGCGCCAGCAGCTTGGCCCTCCCGGGGGACACTGAAGCTTTCTTT
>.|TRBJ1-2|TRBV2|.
CASRSSLDYGYTF
TGTGCCAGCAGGAGCAGCCTGGACTATGGCTACACCTTC
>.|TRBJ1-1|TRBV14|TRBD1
CASSPWDRTKGEAFF
TGTGCCAGCAGCCCTTGGGACAGGACAAAGGGGGAAGCTTTCTTT
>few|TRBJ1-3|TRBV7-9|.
CASSLETYGTPYTF
TGTGCCAGCAGCTTAGAAACTTATGGGACCCCCTATACTTTT
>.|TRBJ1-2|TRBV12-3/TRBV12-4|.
CASSLALGGYTF
TGTGCCAGCAGTTTGGCCTTGGGGGGCTACACCTTC
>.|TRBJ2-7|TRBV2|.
CATNWISYEQYF
TGTGCCACCAACTGGATCTCCTACGAGCAGTACTTC
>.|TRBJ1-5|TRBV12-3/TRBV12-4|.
CASSHDLTRVQHF
TGTGCCAGCAGTCACGACCTCACCAGGGTCCAGCATTTT
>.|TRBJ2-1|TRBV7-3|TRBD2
CASSLVGTSGINEQFF
TGTGCCAGCAGCTTAGTAGGGACTAGCGGGATCAATGAGCAGTTCTTC
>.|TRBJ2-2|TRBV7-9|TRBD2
CASSSPSGGVTGELFF
TGTGCCAGCAGCTCCCCTTCGGGAGGGGTCACCGGGGAGCTGTTTTTT
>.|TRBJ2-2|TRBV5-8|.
CASSPWKNTGELFF
TGTGCCAGCAGCCCTTGGAAGAACACCGGGGAGCTGTTTTTT